This TCR beta chain was retrieved from a study of T cell responses to AZD1222 COVID-19 vaccine. Trimming took off 2 bases at V and 6 bases at J, with 13 bases between the two ends. Germline CDR1 and CDR2: MDHEN and SYDVKM. The CDR3 runs 15 residues. Concerning this clone itself: Its antigen is unidentified.

The table came from immunoSEQ multiplex PCR; TCRdb's copy has only in-frame clones and leaves some out. The sample has roughly 120,000 clones; over 75% are singletons. The study, taken as a whole, reports: It was only 6 or 7 AZD1222 recipients who were seropositive at baseline. In a largely white British group with more females than males, clonal diversity was possibly underestimated.

This clonotype was obtained from an adult in good health. The material sequenced was peripheral blood, taken on day 0 of AZD1222 vaccination. The chain carries TRBV28 and TRBJ1-4; D possibly corresponds to TRBD1 (5 bases). CDR3 in DNA: TGTGCCAGCAGTTTAGATGAGGGGAATCATGAAAAACTGTTTTTT. It translates to CASSLDEGNHEKLFF.